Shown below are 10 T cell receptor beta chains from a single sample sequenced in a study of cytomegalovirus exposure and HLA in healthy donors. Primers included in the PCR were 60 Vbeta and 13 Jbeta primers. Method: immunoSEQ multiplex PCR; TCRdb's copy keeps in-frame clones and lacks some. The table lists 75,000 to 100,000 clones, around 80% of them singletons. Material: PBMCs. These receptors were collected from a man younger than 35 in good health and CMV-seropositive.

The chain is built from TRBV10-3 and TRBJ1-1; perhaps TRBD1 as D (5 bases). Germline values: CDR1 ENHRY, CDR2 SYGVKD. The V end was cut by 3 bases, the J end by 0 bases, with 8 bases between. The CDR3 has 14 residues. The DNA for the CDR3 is TGTGCCATCAGTGATCAGGACATGAACACTGAAGCTTTCTTT. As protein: CAISDQDMNTEAFF.

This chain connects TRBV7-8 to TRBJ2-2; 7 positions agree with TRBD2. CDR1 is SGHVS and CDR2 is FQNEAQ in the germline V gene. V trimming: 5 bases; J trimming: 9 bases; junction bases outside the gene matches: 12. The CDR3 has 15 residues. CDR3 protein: CASSPLYAGERELFF. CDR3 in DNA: TGTGCCAGCAGCCCCCTTTATGCGGGGGAACGGGAGCTGTTTTTT.

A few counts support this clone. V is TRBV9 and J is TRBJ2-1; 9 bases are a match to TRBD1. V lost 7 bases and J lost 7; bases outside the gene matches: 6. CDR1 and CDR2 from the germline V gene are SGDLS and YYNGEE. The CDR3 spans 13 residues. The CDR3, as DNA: TGTGCCAGCGGGGACAGGGTCTTTAATGAGCAGTTCTTC. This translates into CASGDRVFNEQFF.

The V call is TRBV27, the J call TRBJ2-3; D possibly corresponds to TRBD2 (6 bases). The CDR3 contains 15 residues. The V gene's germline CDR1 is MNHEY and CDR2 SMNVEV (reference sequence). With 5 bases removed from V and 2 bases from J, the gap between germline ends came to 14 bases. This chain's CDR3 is CASSLLAENTDTQYF. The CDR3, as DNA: TGTGCCAGCAGTCTATTAGCGGAGAACACAGATACGCAGTATTTT.

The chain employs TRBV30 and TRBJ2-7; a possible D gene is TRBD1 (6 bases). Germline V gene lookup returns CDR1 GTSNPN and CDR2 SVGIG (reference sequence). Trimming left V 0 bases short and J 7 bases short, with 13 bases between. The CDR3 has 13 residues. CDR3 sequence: CAWSVQTDREQYF. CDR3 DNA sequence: TGTGCCTGGAGTGTACAGACCGACAGGGAGCAGTACTTC.

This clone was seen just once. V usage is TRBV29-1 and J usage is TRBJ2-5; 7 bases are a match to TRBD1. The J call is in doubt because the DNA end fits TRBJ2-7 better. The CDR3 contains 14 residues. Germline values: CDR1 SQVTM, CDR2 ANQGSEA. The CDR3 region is CSVAHRGLTYEQYF. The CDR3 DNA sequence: TGCAGCGTGGCCCACAGGGGCCTTACCTACGAGCAGTACTTC.

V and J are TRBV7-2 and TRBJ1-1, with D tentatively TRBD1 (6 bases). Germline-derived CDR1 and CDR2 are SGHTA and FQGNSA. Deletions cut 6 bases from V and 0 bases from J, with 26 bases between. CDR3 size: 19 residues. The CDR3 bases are TGTGCCAGCAGGGGGGCGGGGGTAGGATGGGTTCCACTGAACACTGAAGCTTTCTTT. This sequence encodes CASRGAGVGWVPLNTEAFF.

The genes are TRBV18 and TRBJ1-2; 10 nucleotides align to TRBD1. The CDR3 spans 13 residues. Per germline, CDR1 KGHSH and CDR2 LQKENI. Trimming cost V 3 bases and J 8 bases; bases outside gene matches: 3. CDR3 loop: CASSPGQGNGYTF. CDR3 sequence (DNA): TGTGCCAGCTCACCGGGACAGGGGAACGGCTACACCTTC.

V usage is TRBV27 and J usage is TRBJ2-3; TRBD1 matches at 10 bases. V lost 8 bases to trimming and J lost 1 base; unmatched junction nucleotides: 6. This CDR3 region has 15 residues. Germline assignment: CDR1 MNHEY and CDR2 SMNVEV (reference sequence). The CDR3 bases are TGTGCCAGCTCAGGGACAGGGGAACGCACAGATACGCAGTATTTT. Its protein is CASSGTGERTDTQYF.

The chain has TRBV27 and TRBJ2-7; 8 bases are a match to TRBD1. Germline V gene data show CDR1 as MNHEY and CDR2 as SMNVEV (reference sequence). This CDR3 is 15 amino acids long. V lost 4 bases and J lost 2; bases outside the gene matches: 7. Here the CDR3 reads CASSSGRTGTYEQYF. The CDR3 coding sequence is TGTGCCAGCAGTTCCGGTAGGACAGGGACCTACGAGCAGTACTTC.